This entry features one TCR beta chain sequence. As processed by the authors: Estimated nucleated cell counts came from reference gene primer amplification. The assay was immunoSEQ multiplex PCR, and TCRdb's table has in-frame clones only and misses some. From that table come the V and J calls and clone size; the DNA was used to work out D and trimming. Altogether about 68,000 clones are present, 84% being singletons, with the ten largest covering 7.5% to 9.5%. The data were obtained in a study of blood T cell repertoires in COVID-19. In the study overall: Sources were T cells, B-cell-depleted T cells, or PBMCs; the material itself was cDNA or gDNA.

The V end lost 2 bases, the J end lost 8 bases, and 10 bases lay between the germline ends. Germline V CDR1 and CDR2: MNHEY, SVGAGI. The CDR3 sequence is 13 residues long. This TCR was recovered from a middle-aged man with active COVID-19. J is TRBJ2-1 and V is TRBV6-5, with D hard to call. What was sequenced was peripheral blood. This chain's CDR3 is CASSYGRLDEQFF. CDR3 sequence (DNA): TGTGCCAGCAGTTACGGGCGTCTCGATGAGCAGTTCTTC.